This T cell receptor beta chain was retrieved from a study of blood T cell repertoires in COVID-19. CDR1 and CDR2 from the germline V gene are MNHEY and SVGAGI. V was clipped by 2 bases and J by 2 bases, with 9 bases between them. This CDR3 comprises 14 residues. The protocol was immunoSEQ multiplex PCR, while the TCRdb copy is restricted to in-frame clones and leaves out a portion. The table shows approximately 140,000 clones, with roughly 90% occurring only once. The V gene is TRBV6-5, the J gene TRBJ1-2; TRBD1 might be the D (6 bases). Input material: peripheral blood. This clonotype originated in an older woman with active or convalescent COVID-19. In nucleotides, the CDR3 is TGTGCCAGCAGTTACCTACAGGGCAACTATGGCTACACCTTC. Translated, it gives CASSYLQGNYGYTF.